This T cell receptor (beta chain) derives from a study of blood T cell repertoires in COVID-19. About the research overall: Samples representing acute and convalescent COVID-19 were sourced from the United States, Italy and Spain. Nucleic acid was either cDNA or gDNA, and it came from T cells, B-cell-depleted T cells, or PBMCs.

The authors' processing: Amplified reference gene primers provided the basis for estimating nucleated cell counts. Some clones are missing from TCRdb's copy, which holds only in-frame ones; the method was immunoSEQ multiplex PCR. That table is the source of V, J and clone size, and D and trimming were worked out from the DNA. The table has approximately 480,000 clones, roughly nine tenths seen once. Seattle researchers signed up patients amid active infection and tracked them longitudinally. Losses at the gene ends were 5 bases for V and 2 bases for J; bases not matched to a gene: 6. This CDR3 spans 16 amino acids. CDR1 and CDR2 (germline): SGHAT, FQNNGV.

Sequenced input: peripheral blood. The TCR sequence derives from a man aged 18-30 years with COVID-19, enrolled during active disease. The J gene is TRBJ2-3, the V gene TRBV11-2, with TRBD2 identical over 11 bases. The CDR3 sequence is CASSLRLAGTTDTQYF. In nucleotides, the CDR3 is TGTGCCAGCAGCCTAAGACTAGCGGGGACCACAGATACGCAGTATTTT.